This T cell receptor (beta chain) was obtained from a study of cytomegalovirus exposure and HLA in healthy donors. Study-level findings and limits: Analyzed later, most CMV-associated TCR beta chains appeared HLA-restricted. A later analysis reported that several of the most significant clusters appeared to be linked to common viral pathogens, among them Epstein-Barr virus.

Note on this clone: Antigen specificity is unknown.

The germline CDR1 and CDR2 sequences are SEHNR and FQNEAQ (reference sequence). The germline V and J ends were trimmed by 5 bases and 5 bases, with 9 bases remaining between them. The CDR3 covers 12 residues. The PCR used 60 Vbeta and 13 Jbeta primers. Only in-frame clones appear in the TCRdb table, and some are missing; sequencing was by immunoSEQ multiplex PCR. Among 200,000 to 250,000 clones listed, under 80% were seen once. Sequenced material: PBMCs. The receptor's source is a girl aged 2 to 9 in good health and CMV-seronegative. The V call is TRBV7-9, the J call TRBJ2-5; D is uncertain. The DNA of the CDR3 is TGTGCCAGCAGCCAGTACGGGGAGACCCAGTACTTC. Protein sequence: CASSQYGETQYF.